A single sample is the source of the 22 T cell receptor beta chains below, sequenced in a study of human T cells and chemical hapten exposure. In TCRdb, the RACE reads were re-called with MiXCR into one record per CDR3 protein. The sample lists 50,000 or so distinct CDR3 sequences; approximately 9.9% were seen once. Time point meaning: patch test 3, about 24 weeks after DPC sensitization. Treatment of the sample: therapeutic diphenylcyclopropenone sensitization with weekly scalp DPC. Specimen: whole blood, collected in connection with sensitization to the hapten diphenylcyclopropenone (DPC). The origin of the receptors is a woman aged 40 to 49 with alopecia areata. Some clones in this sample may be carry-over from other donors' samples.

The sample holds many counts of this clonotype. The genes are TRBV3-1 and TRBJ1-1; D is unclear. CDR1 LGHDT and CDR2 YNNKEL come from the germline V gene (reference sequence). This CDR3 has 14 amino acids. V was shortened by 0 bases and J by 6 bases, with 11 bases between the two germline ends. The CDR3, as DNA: TGTGCCAGCAGCCAAGAATTACCGGGCCCTGAAGCTTTCTTT. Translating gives CASSQELPGPEAFF.

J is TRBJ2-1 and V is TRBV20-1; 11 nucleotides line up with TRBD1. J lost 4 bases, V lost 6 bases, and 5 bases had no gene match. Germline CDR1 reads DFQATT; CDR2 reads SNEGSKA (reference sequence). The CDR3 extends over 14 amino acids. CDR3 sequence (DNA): TGCAGTGCCGGGGGACAGGGGGAGTACAATGAGCAGTTCTTC. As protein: CSAGGQGEYNEQFF.

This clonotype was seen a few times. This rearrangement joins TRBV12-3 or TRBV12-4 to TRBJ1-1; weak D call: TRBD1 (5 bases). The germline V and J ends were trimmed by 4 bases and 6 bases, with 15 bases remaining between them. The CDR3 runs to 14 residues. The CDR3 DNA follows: TGTGCCAGCAGTTCTCGGACGGAAGGGGCTGAAGCTTTCTTT. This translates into CASSSRTEGAEAFF.

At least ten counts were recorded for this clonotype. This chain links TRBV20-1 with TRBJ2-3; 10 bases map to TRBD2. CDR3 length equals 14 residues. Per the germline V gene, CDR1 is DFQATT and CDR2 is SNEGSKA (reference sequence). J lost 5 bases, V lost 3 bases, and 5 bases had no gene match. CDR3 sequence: CSARVLAGEDTQYF. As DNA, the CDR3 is TGCAGTGCTAGGGTGCTAGCGGGGGAAGATACGCAGTATTTT.

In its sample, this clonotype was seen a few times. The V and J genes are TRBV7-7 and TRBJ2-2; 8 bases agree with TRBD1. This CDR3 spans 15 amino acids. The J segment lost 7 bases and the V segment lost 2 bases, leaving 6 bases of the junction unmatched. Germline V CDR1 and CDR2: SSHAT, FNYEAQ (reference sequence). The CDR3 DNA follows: TGTGCCAGCAGCTTACGGACAGGGAGCGGCGGGGAGCTGTTTTTT. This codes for CASSLRTGSGGELFF.

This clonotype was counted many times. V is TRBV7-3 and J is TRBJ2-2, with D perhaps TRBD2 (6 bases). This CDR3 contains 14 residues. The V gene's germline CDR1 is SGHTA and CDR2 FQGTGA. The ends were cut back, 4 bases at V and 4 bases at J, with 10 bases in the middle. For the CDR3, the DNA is TGTGCCAGCAGCTCGGGACTTGTCACCGGGGAGCTGTTTTTT. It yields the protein CASSSGLVTGELFF.

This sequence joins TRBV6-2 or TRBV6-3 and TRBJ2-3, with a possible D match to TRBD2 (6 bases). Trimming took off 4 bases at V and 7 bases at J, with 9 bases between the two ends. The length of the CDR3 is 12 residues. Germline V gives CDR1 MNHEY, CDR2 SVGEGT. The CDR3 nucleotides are TGTGCCAGCAGTTCGACTAGATATACGCAGTATTTT. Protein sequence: CASSSTRYTQYF.

CDR3 amino acids: CASSPRQGGDYGYTF. DNA for the CDR3: TGTGCCAGCTCACCGAGACAGGGAGGGGACTATGGCTACACCTTC. The rearrangement links TRBV18 to TRBJ1-2; TRBD1 matches at 7 bases. The germline gives CDR1 KGHSH, CDR2 LQKENI. CDR3 size: 15 residues. The J segment lost 3 bases and the V segment lost 3 bases, leaving 7 bases of the junction unmatched.

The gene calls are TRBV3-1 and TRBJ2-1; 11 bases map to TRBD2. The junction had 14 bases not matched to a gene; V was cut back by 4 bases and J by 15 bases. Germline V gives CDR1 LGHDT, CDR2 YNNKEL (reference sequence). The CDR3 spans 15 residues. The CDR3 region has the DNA TGTGCCAGCAGCCCTCTAGCGGGGGGTACCGTAAGGCGGTTCTTC. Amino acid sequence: CASSPLAGGTVRRFF.

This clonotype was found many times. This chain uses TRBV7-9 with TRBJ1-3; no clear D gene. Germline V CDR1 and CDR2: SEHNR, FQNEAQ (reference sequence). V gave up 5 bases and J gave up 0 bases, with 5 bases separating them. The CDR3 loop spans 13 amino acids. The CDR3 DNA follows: TGTGCCAGCAGCCCAAGCTCTGGAAACACCATATATTTT. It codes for CASSPSSGNTIYF.

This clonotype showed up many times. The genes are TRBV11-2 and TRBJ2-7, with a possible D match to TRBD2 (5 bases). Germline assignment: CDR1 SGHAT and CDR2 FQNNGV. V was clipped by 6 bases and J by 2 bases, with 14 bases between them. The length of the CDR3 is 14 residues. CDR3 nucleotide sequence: TGTGCCAGCAGACGTCCCGGGGTTCCCTACGAGCAGTACTTC. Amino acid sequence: CASRRPGVPYEQYF.

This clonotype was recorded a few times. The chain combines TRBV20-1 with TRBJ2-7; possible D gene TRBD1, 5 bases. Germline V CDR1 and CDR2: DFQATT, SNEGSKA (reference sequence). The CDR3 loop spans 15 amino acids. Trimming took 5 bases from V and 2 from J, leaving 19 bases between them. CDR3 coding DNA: TGCAGTGCTCCCCTGGTGGGGCCGAAAACCTACGAGCAGTACTTC. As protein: CSAPLVGPKTYEQYF.

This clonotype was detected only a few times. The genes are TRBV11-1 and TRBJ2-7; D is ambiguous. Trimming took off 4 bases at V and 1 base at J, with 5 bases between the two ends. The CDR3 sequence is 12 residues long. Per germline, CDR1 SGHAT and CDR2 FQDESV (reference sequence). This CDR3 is CASSYVSYEQYF. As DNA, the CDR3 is TGTGCCAGCAGCTACGTATCCTACGAGCAGTACTTC. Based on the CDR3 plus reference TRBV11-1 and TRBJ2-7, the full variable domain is EAEVAQSPRYKITEKSQAVAFWCDPISGHATLYWYRQILGQGPELLVQFQDESVVDDSQLPKDRFSAERLKGVDSTLKIQPAELGDSAMYLCASSYVSYEQYFGPGTRLTVT.

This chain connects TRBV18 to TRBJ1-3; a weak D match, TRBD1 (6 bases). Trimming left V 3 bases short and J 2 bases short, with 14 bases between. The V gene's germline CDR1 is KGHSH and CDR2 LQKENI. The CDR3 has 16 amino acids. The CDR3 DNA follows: TGTGCCAGCTCACCGGGCGGACAGCCAACTGGAAACACCATATATTTT. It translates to CASSPGGQPTGNTIYF. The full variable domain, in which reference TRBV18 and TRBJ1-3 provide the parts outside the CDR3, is NAGVMQNPRHLVRRRGQEARLRCSPMKGHSHVYWYRQLPEEGLKFMVYLQKENIIDESGMPKERFSAEFPKEGPSILRIQQVVRGDSAAYFCASSPGGQPTGNTIYFGEGSWLTVV.

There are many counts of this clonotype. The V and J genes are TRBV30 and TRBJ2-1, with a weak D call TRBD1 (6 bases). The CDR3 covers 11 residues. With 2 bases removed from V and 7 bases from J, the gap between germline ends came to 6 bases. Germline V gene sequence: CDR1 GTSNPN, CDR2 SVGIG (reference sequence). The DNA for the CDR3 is TGTGCCTGGAGTAGGGGGAATGAGCAGTTCTTC. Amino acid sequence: CAWSRGNEQFF.

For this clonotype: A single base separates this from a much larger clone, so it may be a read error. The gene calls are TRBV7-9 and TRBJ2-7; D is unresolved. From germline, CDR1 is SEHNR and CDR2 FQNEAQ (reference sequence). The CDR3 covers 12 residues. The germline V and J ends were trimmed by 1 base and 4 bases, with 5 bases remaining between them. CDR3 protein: CASSLVVYEQYF. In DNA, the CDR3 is TGTGCCAGCAGCTTAGTGGTTTACGAGCAGTACTTC.

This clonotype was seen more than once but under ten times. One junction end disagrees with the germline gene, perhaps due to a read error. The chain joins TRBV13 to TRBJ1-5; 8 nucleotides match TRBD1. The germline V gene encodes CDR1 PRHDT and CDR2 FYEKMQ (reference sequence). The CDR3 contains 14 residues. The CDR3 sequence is CASSLGQGRQPQHF. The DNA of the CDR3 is TGTGCCAGCAGCCTAGGACAGGGCAGGCAGCCCCAGCATTTT.

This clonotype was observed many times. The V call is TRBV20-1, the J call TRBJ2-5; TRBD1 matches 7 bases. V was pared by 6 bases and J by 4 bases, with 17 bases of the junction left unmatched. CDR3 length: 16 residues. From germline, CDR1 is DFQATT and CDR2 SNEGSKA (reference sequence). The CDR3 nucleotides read TGCAGTGCCAGGACGGGACAGACTCGCTGGGGAGAGACCCAGTACTTC. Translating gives CSARTGQTRWGETQYF.

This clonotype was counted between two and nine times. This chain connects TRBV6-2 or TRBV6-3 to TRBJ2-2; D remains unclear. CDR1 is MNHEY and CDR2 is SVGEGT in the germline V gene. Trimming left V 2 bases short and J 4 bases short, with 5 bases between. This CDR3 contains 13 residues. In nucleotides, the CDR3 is TGTGCCAGCAGTTACGGAGTCACCGGGGAGCTGTTTTTT. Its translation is CASSYGVTGELFF.

The DNA of the CDR3 is TGTGCCAGCAGCTTTCTATCGGGGTCAGATACGCAGTATTTT. Its protein is CASSFLSGSDTQYF. The rearrangement joins TRBV5-6 to TRBJ2-3, with TRBD2 as a possible D gene (5 bases). Germline CDR1 SGHDT, CDR2 YYEEEE. V was clipped by 2 bases and J by 4 bases, with 11 bases between them. This CDR3 region has 14 residues.

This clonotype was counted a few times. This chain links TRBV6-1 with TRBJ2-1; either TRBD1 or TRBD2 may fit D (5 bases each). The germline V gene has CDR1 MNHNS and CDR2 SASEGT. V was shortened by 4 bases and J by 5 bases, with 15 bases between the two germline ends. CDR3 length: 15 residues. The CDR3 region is CASSGGALQHNEQFF. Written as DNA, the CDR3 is TGTGCCAGCAGTGGAGGGGCCCTTCAGCACAATGAGCAGTTCTTC.

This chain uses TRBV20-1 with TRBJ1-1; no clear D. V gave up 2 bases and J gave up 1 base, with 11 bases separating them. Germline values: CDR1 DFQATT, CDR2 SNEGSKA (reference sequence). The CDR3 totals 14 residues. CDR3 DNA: TGCAGTGCTAGATGGACGGATTCGAACACTGAAGCTTTCTTT. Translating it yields CSARWTDSNTEAFF.